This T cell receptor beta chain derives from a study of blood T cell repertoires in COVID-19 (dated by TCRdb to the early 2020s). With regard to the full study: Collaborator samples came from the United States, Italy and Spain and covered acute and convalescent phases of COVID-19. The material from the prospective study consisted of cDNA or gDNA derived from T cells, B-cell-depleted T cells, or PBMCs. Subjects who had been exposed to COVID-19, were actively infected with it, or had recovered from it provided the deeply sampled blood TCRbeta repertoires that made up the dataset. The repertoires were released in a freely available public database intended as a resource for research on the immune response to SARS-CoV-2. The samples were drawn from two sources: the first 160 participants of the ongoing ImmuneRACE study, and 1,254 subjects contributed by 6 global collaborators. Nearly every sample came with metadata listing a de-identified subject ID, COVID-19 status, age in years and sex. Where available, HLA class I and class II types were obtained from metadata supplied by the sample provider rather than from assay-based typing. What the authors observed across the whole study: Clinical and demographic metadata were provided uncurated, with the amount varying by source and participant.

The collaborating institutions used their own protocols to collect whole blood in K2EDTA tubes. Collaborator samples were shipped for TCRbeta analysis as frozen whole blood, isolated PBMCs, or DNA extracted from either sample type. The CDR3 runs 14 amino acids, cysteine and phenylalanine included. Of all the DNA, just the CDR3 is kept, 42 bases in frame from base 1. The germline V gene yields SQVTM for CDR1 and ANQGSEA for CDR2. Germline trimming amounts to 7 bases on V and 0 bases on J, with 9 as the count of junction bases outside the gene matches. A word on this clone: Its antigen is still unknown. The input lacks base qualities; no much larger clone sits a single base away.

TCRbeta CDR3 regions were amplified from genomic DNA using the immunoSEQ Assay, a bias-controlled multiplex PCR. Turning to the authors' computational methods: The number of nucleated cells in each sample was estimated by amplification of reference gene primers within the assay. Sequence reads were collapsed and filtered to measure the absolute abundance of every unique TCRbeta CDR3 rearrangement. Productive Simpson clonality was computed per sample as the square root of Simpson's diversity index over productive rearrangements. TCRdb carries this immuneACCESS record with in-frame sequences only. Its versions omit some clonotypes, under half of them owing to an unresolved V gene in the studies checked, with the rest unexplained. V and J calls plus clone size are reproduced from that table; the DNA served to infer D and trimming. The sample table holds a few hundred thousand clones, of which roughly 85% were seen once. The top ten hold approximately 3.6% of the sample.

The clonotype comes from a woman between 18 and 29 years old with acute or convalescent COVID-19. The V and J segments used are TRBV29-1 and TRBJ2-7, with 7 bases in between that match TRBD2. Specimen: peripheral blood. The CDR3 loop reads CSALPGLSSYEQYF. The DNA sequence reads TGCAGCGCCCTGCCGGGACTAAGCTCCTACGAGCAGTACTTC.